The 23 T cell receptor beta chains below were found in one sample sequenced in a study of T cell changes during pregnancy in multiple sclerosis. Assay: immunoSEQ multiplex PCR; the TCRdb copy retains only in-frame clones and omits some. The sample records about 120,000 clones, roughly 92% being singletons. The input for sequencing was peripheral blood, taken before pregnancy. The receptors were gathered from a female donor with multiple sclerosis, enrolled in a pregnancy study.

The rearrangement joins TRBV6-1 to TRBJ1-2; no firm D call. V gave up 3 bases and J gave up 4 bases, with 9 bases separating them. Germline V gives CDR1 MNHNS, CDR2 SASEGT. This CDR3 has 13 residues. CDR3 coding DNA: TGTGCCAGCAGTGATGGGCTCCTCTATGGCTACACCTTC. Translation: CASSDGLLYGYTF.

V usage is TRBV19 and J usage is TRBJ2-7, with 7 nucleotides matching TRBD2. Germline CDR1 LNHDA, CDR2 SQIVND (reference sequence). The CDR3 runs 19 residues. Trimming took 3 bases from V and 5 from J; bases not matched to a gene: 22. DNA for the CDR3: TGTGCCAGTAGTATCCCCCGGGATGGAGGGGAGGGCCCGGGCGACGAGCAGTACTTC. Translating gives CASSIPRDGGEGPGDEQYF.

This clone has just a few counts. This chain joins TRBV30 and TRBJ1-2; 9 bases align to TRBD1. The CDR3 is 13 amino acids. V shed 5 bases and J 8 bases; nucleotides not matched to a gene: 9. Germline-derived CDR1 and CDR2 are GTSNPN and SVGIG (reference sequence). The CDR3 coding sequence is TGTGCCTGGGAGCCGGGACAGGGATACGGCTACACCTTC. Its protein is CAWEPGQGYGYTF. The variable domain in full, completed from reference TRBV30 and TRBJ1-2, reads SQTIHQWPATLVQPVGSPLSLECTVEGTSNPNLYWYRQAAGRGLQLLFYSVGIGQISSEVPQNLSASRPQDRQFILSSKKLLLSDSGFYLCAWEPGQGYGYTFGSGTRLTVV.

The rearrangement links TRBV7-2 to TRBJ1-3, with a weak D call TRBD1 (6 bases). The V gene lost 3 bases and the J gene lost 8 bases, with 17 bases spanning the gap. The CDR3 sequence is 15 residues long. CDR1 and CDR2 (germline): SGHTA, FQGNSA. CDR3 protein: CASSFNRVQGDTIYF. The CDR3 nucleotides read TGTGCCAGCAGCTTTAACAGGGTGCAAGGAGACACCATATATTTT. Based on the CDR3 plus reference TRBV7-2 and TRBJ1-3, the full variable domain is GAGVSQSPSNKVTEKGKDVELRCDPISGHTALYWYRQSLGQGLEFLIYFQGNSAPDKSGLPSDRFSAERTGGSVSTLTIQRTQQEDSAVYLCASSFNRVQGDTIYFGEGSWLTVV.

V gene TRBV30 combines with J gene TRBJ2-1, with 8 bases that match TRBD2. Germline V lookup: CDR1 GTSNPN, CDR2 SVGIG (reference sequence). J gave up 9 bases and V 0 bases, and 10 bases lay outside the gene matches. The CDR3 loop spans 15 amino acids. The CDR3 loop is CAWSVLSSGSSEQFF. CDR3 in DNA: TGTGCCTGGAGTGTACTTTCTAGCGGGTCGAGTGAGCAGTTCTTC.

CDR3 in amino acids: CASSFRDRAGANVLTF. The DNA of the CDR3 is TGTGCCAGCAGCTTCCGGGACAGGGCTGGGGCCAACGTCCTGACTTTC. The V and J genes are TRBV9 and TRBJ2-6, with TRBD1 identical over 9 bases. This CDR3 comprises 16 residues. Trimming at V came to 4 bases and at J to 2 bases, leaving 4 bases not matched to a gene. CDR1 SGDLS and CDR2 YYNGEE come from the germline V gene.

The chain joins TRBV7-3 to TRBJ2-7, with 9 bases lining up with TRBD1. This CDR3 spans 15 amino acids. J was trimmed by 5 bases and V by 2 bases; bases with no gene match: 7. Per germline, CDR1 SGHTA and CDR2 FQGTGA. CDR3 nucleotides: TGTGCCAGCAGCTTATCCGGGACAGGGAGGCACGAGCAGTACTTC. Translating it yields CASSLSGTGRHEQYF.

This chain links TRBV5-1 with TRBJ2-7, with 9 positions matching TRBD2. Trimming took 1 base from V and 3 from J; bases not matched to a gene: 11. Germline-derived CDR1 and CDR2 are SGHRS and YFSETQ. This CDR3 contains 17 residues. In DNA form, the CDR3 reads TGCGCCAGCAGCTTGACTAGCGGGCCAAACCAGTTCTACGAGCAGTACTTC. As protein: CASSLTSGPNQFYEQYF.

The chain uses TRBV13 and TRBJ2-2; D not certain. V gave up 3 bases and J gave up 2 bases, with 13 bases separating them. CDR1 and CDR2 (germline): PRHDT, FYEKMQ (reference sequence). CDR3 length: 16 residues. The DNA of the CDR3 is TGTGCCAGCAGCTTTGGAGCAGACCCCAACACCGGGGAGCTGTTTTTT. It translates to CASSFGADPNTGELFF.

The genes are TRBV11-2 and TRBJ1-5; the match to TRBD1 covers 11 bases. V lost 1 base, J lost 6 bases, and 2 bases stayed unmatched. The CDR3 loop spans 15 amino acids. The germline V gene has CDR1 SGHAT and CDR2 FQNNGV. The DNA of the CDR3 is TGTGCCAGCAGCTTAGGGGACAGGGGGGGTCAGCCCCAGCATTTT. It codes for CASSLGDRGGQPQHF.

Here the CDR3 reads CASSRRDRDTDTQYF. The DNA of the CDR3 is TGTGCCAGTAGTCGCCGGGACAGGGATACAGATACGCAGTATTTT. This chain links TRBV19 with TRBJ2-3, with 9 bases identical to TRBD1. Germline loops: CDR1 LNHDA, CDR2 SQIVND (reference sequence). Germline trimming cut 5 bases from V and 3 bases from J; bases unmatched to any gene: 6. This CDR3 is built from 15 residues.

This clone was seen a few times. The junction and the germline gene differ at one end; a read error may be behind it. The chain has TRBV2 and TRBJ2-7; D perhaps matches TRBD1 (6 bases). Germline-derived CDR1 and CDR2 are SNHLY and FYNNEI. The CDR3 has 10 amino acids. The CDR3 DNA reads TGTGCCAGCAGGTCGGGGACACCAGAATTC. Its protein is CASRSGTPEF.

The V gene is TRBV28, the J gene TRBJ1-2, with no clear D. The germline gives CDR1 MDHEN, CDR2 SYDVKM. CDR3 size: 12 residues. The V and J ends lost 2 bases and 4 bases respectively, with 5 bases between them. CDR3 coding DNA: TGTGCCAGCAGTTTACTATCCTATGGCTACACCTTC. Translated, it gives CASSLLSYGYTF.

V gene TRBV7-3 combines with J gene TRBJ2-2; 13 nucleotides align to TRBD2. The CDR3 covers 18 residues. The germline V gene has CDR1 SGHTA and CDR2 FQGTGA. V trimming: 5 bases; J trimming: 9 bases; junction bases outside the gene matches: 15. The CDR3 nucleotides are TGTGCCAGCAGCCGAAACCCAGCCGGGACTAGCGGGAAATGGGAGCTGTTTTTT. Amino acid sequence: CASSRNPAGTSGKWELFF.

The chain links TRBV6-1 to TRBJ1-1, with TRBD1 identical over 11 bases. The length of the CDR3 is 20 residues. The germline V gene has CDR1 MNHNS and CDR2 SASEGT. The V gene end was trimmed by 4 bases and the J gene end by 2 bases; junction bases not matched to a gene: 18. This chain's CDR3 is CASSVGRGTGGSHYNTEAFF. The CDR3, as DNA: TGTGCCAGCAGTGTAGGTCGGGGGACAGGGGGAAGCCATTACAACACTGAAGCTTTCTTT.

This chain joins TRBV6-1 and TRBJ2-7, with 8 bases lining up with TRBD2. The CDR3 extends over 14 amino acids. The J segment lost 2 bases and the V segment lost 6 bases, leaving 6 bases of the junction unmatched. Germline V CDR1 and CDR2: MNHNS, SASEGT. CDR3: CASRLGTSPYEQYF. The CDR3 nucleotides are TGTGCCAGCAGACTCGGGACTAGTCCCTACGAGCAGTACTTC.

V is TRBV6-5 and J is TRBJ1-2; D not certain. The CDR3 has 15 amino acids. V shed 2 bases and J shed 0 bases, with 10 bases lying between them. Germline V gene lookup returns CDR1 MNHEY and CDR2 SVGAGI. The DNA of the CDR3 is TGTGCCAGCAGTTACCCCCGGACTGCTAACTATGGCTACACCTTC. Translation gives CASSYPRTANYGYTF.

The chain joins TRBV11-3 to TRBJ2-2, with D possibly being TRBD1 (6 bases). The germline V gene encodes CDR1 SGHNT and CDR2 YENEEA. The length of the CDR3 is 13 residues. The V end lost 5 bases, the J end lost 6 bases, and 10 bases lay between the germline ends. CDR3 residues: CASSETGPGELFF. The CDR3 DNA sequence: TGTGCCAGCAGCGAGACAGGACCCGGGGAGCTGTTTTTT.

This chain connects TRBV9 to TRBJ1-4; D perhaps matches TRBD1 (6 bases). CDR1 is SGDLS and CDR2 is YYNGEE in the germline V gene. This CDR3 is 15 amino acids long. Deletions cut 4 bases from V and 3 bases from J, with 13 bases between. The CDR3 here is CASSSWDTANEKLFF. CDR3 nucleotide sequence: TGTGCCAGCAGCTCCTGGGACACCGCTAATGAAAAACTGTTTTTT.

The J gene is TRBJ2-5, the V gene TRBV9; 15 bases fit TRBD2. CDR1 and CDR2 (germline): SGDLS, YYNGEE. After removal of 4 bases from V and 5 bases from J, the junction contained 3 bases not matched to a gene. The CDR3 is 15 residues long. The CDR3 region has the DNA TGTGCCAGCAGCATAGGACTAGCGGGGGGGGAGACCCAGTACTTC. Translating gives CASSIGLAGGETQYF.

This rearrangement joins TRBV28 to TRBJ1-1, with TRBD1 matching over 7 bases. CDR3 length: 15 residues. Germline assignment: CDR1 MDHEN and CDR2 SYDVKM. V was pared by 7 bases and J by 6 bases, with 14 bases of the junction left unmatched. The CDR3, as DNA: TGTGCCAGCACCTTAGGGGGACAGATTATCCCTGAAGCTTTCTTT. Translated: CASTLGGQIIPEAFF.

The gene calls are TRBV7-2 and TRBJ1-2, with a possible D match to TRBD1 (5 bases). Germline V gives CDR1 SGHTA, CDR2 FQGNSA. This CDR3 spans 14 amino acids. V was pared by 1 base and J by 3 bases, with 9 bases between. The CDR3 loop reads CASSLEPGYYGYTF. Written as DNA, the CDR3 is TGTGCCAGCAGCTTAGAACCAGGGTACTATGGCTACACCTTC.

The CDR3 spells CASKPAGVTDTQYF. Written as DNA, the CDR3 is TGTGCCAGCAAACCAGCGGGGGTCACAGATACGCAGTATTTT. This rearrangement joins TRBV2 to TRBJ2-3; 8 bases map to TRBD2. The CDR3 loop spans 14 amino acids. The germline V gene has CDR1 SNHLY and CDR2 FYNNEI. Trimming removed 7 bases from V and 2 bases from J; junction bases left unmatched: 5.